One sample yielded the 5 T cell receptor beta chains listed below, sequenced in a study of cytomegalovirus exposure and HLA in healthy donors. PCR involved 60 Vbeta and 13 Jbeta primers. Profiled with immunoSEQ multiplex PCR; TCRdb holds only in-frame clones, not every one. The data show 85,000 to 130,000 clones, roughly 80% seen once. Sequenced: PBMCs. The receptors were sampled from a man aged 55 to 70 in good health and CMV-seronegative.

This clone was seen only a few times. In nucleotides, the CDR3 is TGTGCCAGCAGTCCACTGGACAGGGGGCTCACAACTAATGAAAAACTGTTTTTT. Its translation is CASSPLDRGLTTNEKLFF. V is TRBV25-1 and J is TRBJ1-4; TRBD1 agrees at 11 bases. The V and J ends lost 5 bases and 0 bases, in that order; junction bases with no gene match: 8. This CDR3 is 18 amino acids long. The germline V gene encodes CDR1 MGHDK and CDR2 SYGVNS.

The chain employs TRBV16 and TRBJ2-2; no clear D gene. V lost 2 bases and J lost 5, with 6 bases in between. The germline V gene encodes CDR1 KGHSY and CDR2 FQNENV. This CDR3 has 13 amino acids. CDR3 bases: TGTGCCAGCAGCCAAAGCCGAACCGGGGAGCTGTTTTTT. Amino acid sequence: CASSQSRTGELFF.

The chain employs TRBV5-1 and TRBJ1-1; 8 bases fit TRBD1. Per the germline V gene, CDR1 is SGHRS and CDR2 is YFSETQ. The CDR3 sequence is 16 residues long. V shed 2 bases and J 5 bases; nucleotides not matched to a gene: 11. The CDR3 loop is CASSLDPDRERTEAFF. The DNA for the CDR3 is TGCGCCAGCAGCTTAGACCCGGACAGGGAAAGAACTGAAGCTTTCTTT.

In this sample, this clone turned up a few times. The CDR3 region is CASSRLDRVNTEAFF. CDR3 DNA sequence: TGTGCCAGCAGCCGATTGGACAGGGTGAACACTGAAGCTTTCTTT. The V and J genes are TRBV7-9 and TRBJ1-1; 8 bases align to TRBD1. The CDR3 is 15 residues long. Germline-derived CDR1 and CDR2 are SEHNR and FQNEAQ (reference sequence). After removal of 5 bases from V and 0 bases from J, the junction contained 5 bases not matched to a gene. Full variable domain (remainder filled in from reference TRBV7-9 and TRBJ1-1): DTGVSQNPRHKITKRGQNVTFRCDPISEHNRLYWYRQTLGQGPEFLTYFQNEAQLEKSRLLSDRFSAERPKGSFSTLEIQRTEQGDSAMYLCASSRLDRVNTEAFFGQGTRLTVV.

This rearrangement joins TRBV4-1 to TRBJ2-3; 10 bases are a match to TRBD2. The germline V gene has CDR1 MGHRA and CDR2 YSYEKL. Losses at the gene ends were 5 bases for V and 3 bases for J; bases not matched to a gene: 17. The CDR3 covers 19 residues. DNA of the CDR3: TGCGCCAGCAGCTCCCCGGGCCTGTTAGCGGGGGGAGCAACAGATACGCAGTATTTT. This encodes CASSSPGLLAGGATDTQYF.